This TCR beta chain came from a study of T cells after yellow fever vaccination. In making TCR cDNA, 5'RACE template switching added a universal primer site and UMIs to it. TCRdb itself ran the 5' RACE reads through MiXCR, one entry per CDR3 protein. The sample lists roughly 520,000 distinct CDR3 sequences; about a fifth were seen once. Germline V lookup: CDR1 SGHRS, CDR2 YFSETQ. The trim removed 2 bases at V and 11 bases at J, leaving 10 bases unmatched. This CDR3 contains 14 residues. Study results and caveats: Clones from primary vaccination mostly reappeared after the booster (96% CD4, less than 90% CD8). Although the secondary response was weaker, it peaked faster, at day 5 versus 15.

With regard to this clonotype: What it binds is not known.

V usage is TRBV5-1 and J usage is TRBJ1-1; 9 bases match TRBD1. The sequence derives from a man between 18 and 29 years old who received the YFV17D yellow fever vaccine. The sequenced sample was PBMCs, obtained 21 days after the first yellow fever vaccination. The DNA of the CDR3 is TGCGCCAGCAGCTTCGCAGGACAGGGGATCGAGGCTTTCTTT. As protein: CASSFAGQGIEAFF.